The clone carrying this T cell receptor beta chain was detected a few times. Antigen unknown. This CDR3 contains 18 residues. The germline V gene encodes CDR1 SGHRS and CDR2 YFSETQ. Trimming took off 0 bases at V and 2 bases at J, with 20 bases between the two ends. A J-beta primer mix and a sample-barcoded 5' primer were used in a second PCR of roughly 7 to 12 cycles. TCRdb reprocessed the 5' RACE reads via MiXCR and lists one record per CDR3 protein. The repertoire includes 800,000 to 950,000 distinct CDR3 sequences, almost 30% of them detected once, and 10% sits in the top ten. The data are from a study of blood T cells in healthy people across ages. Study-level findings and limits: The long-lived group displayed more naive CD4+ cells, plus higher diversity, than the aged donors did.

Another study also made use of these data, one on T cells of mothers and their children.

The sequencing input was blood. This sequence originates from a woman aged 40 to 50 in good health. V usage is TRBV5-1 and J usage is TRBJ1-2; D gene uncertain. As DNA, the CDR3 is TGCGCCAGCAGCTTGGATGGACCCCTAGGAGGAGAGAACTATGGCTACACCTTC. It codes for CASSLDGPLGGENYGYTF.